These T cell receptor beta chains were read from a single sample in a study of blood T cell repertoires in COVID-19. Here immunoSEQ multiplex PCR was the method, and the copy in TCRdb shows in-frame clones only, minus some. Of hundreds of thousands of clones listed, 70% to 90% are singletons. The sample taken for sequencing was PBMCs or T cells enriched from blood (not recorded which). The receptors derive from a woman aged 30 to 39 who had been exposed to COVID-19. The conserved cysteine and the conserved F or W are not part of the CDR3 here. Clone size is not always given. Where it is, it says once, few, many or a class for expanded clones.

TRBV2,TRBJ2-7,-,ASSPQGYEQY
TRBV2,TRBJ2-2,-,ASSSAPTGDYTGELF
TRBV3-1/TRBV3-2,TRBJ2-3,once,ASSQGTGDRRDTQY
TRBV7-8,TRBJ2-1,-,ASSLDEGVAWQF
TRBV7-9,TRBJ1-1,-,ASSLITGNTEAF
TRBV4-2,TRBJ1-3,-,ASSQDLAAGNTIY
TRBV7-2,TRBJ1-1,-,ASSLAQGMAEAF
TRBV27,TRBJ1-2,-,ASSLTKTGTYGYT
TRBV2,TRBJ2-4,-,ASSREGAKNIQY
TRBV11-2,TRBJ1-2,-,ASTPSGTGGGLRYGYT
TRBV9,TRBJ2-5,-,ASSVAGEETQY
TRBV6-2/TRBV6-3,TRBJ2-1,-,ASSYSGLYTWGYNEQF
TRBV27,TRBJ1-2,-,ASSFQGAGNYGYT
TRBV6-5,TRBJ2-7,-,ASKDRGFYEQY
TRBV9,TRBJ1-4,-,ASSPGGTGSGVEKLF
TRBV7-2,TRBJ2-7,-,ASSLVPRGNYEQY
TRBV4-1,TRBJ1-1,-,ASSRGDRVTEAF
TRBV3-1/TRBV3-2,TRBJ1-2,-,ASSQVGANYGYT
TRBV30,TRBJ1-4,many,ASTGTIPEKLF
TRBV5-1,TRBJ1-1,few,ASSLAAGTEAF
TRBV6-5,TRBJ1-1,-,ASSPDRGMNTEAF
TRBV23-1,TRBJ2-4,once,ASSQFRVAGADIQY
TRBV6-5,TRBJ1-5,-,ASSPYSNQPQH
TRBV3-1/TRBV3-2,TRBJ1-2,-,ASSPYSTGSHGYT
TRBV25-1,TRBJ1-2,-,ASSTYGTDYGYT
TRBV7-2,TRBJ2-4,-,ASSGAAGGTVKNIQY
TRBV5-1,TRBJ1-4,-,ASSLAGTGIATNEKLF
TRBV19,TRBJ1-6,-,ASSIGGRNSPLH
TRBV27,TRBJ1-2,-,ASSPTGLGYT
TRBV5-1,TRBJ2-5,-,ASSLETSGTQY
TRBV24-1,TRBJ2-7,-,ATSDRRTDYEQY
TRBV14,TRBJ2-2,few,ASSQLLAGTGELF
TRBV5-6,TRBJ1-1,-,ASSLSGSPTEAF
TRBV3-1/TRBV3-2,TRBJ1-4,-,ASSPRAFNEKLF
TRBV19,TRBJ1-1,-,ASLGQGREAF
TRBV2,TRBJ2-7,once,ASTGQGDEQY
TRBV9,TRBJ2-5,-,ASSVGQQETQY
TRBV10-1,TRBJ1-1,-,ASSDRGQGNTEAF
TRBV3-1/TRBV3-2,TRBJ2-7,-,ASRPSPGSEYEQY
TRBV10-1,TRBJ1-2,once,ASSADRLHGYT
TRBV9,TRBJ2-2,-,ASSVDAGTGGSGELF
TRBV3-1/TRBV3-2,TRBJ2-3,-,ASSQDSQGGTDTQY
TRBV5-1,TRBJ2-1,-,ASSLSGGYNEQF
TRBV30,TRBJ1-5,-,AWSAGTGVRNQPQH
TRBV13,TRBJ1-4,-,ASSAGTLPNEKLF
TRBV5-1,TRBJ2-3,once,ASSLGGGTDTQY
TRBV7-9,TRBJ1-4,-,ASSFRDRAVANEKLF
TRBV30,TRBJ1-4,-,AWSIRVHEKLF
TRBV30,TRBJ1-1,-,AWSPLWGMNTEAF
TRBV24-1,TRBJ2-7,-,ATSAQGFEQY